Presented here are 27 T cell receptor beta chains from one specimen sequenced in a study of neurological immune-mediated disorders (dated by TCRdb to the late 2010s). Receptor libraries were prepared by 5' RACE. TCRdb shows the sequencer as Illumina HiSeq 2500. TCRdb applied fastp at Q25 and MiXCR to the public reads, then kept only in-frame beta chains. All rows with the same CDR3 protein become a single entry with the most common DNA and genes. This sample has roughly 50,000 distinct CDR3 sequences in its table, and about 12% of those were observed once. The ten largest clonotypes hold about 10% of the sample. Sequencing was performed on PBMCs. These receptors were collected from a woman aged 60 to 75 with HTLV-1-associated myelopathy (HAM/TSP).

Ten or more counts support this clonotype. The J gene is TRBJ2-2, the V gene TRBV12-3 or TRBV12-4; D is unresolved. V dropped 3 bases and J dropped 4 bases, with 6 bases sitting between them. There are 13 residues in the CDR3. DNA of the CDR3: TGTGCCAGCAGTTTCTCTGGCACCGGGGAGCTGTTTTTT. Its protein product is CASSFSGTGELFF.

In the case of this clonotype: Just one base apart from a much larger clone, this may be a read error. The rearrangement uses TRBV20-1 and TRBJ2-1; D possibly corresponds to TRBD2 (7 bases). CDR3 size: 14 residues. The V gene's germline CDR1 is DFQATT and CDR2 SNEGSKA (reference sequence). Deletions cut 3 bases from V and 6 bases from J, with 15 bases between. CDR3 in amino acids: CSASSGRGSNEQFF. For the CDR3, the DNA is TGCAGTGCTAGTTCGGGGAGGGGGAGCAATGAGCAGTTCTTC.

This clonotype has at least ten counts. The gene calls are TRBV7-8 and TRBJ2-3, with TRBD1 identical over 10 bases. V trimming: 8 bases; J trimming: 6 bases; junction bases outside the gene matches: 11. CDR1 SGHVS and CDR2 FQNEAQ come from the germline V gene. The CDR3 covers 15 residues. The CDR3 sequence: CASQRQGAILDTQYF. CDR3 DNA: TGTGCCAGCCAAAGACAGGGGGCGATTTTGGATACGCAGTATTTT.

This clonotype was counted between two and nine times. This chain uses TRBV7-6 with TRBJ1-1, with TRBD1 as a possible D gene (5 bases). The CDR3 length is 15 residues. Germline V gives CDR1 SGHVS, CDR2 FNYEAQ. Trimming removed 4 bases at V and 5 bases at J, with 17 bases between. The CDR3 reads CASSSRVGGSTEAFF. CDR3 bases: TGTGCCAGCAGCTCCCGAGTGGGGGGGAGTACTGAAGCTTTCTTT.

This clonotype came up many times. The chain carries TRBV7-6 and TRBJ2-1, with 10 bases fitting TRBD1. With 7 bases clipped from V and 6 bases from J, the junction kept 9 bases outside the gene matches. The CDR3 totals 15 residues. The germline V gene has CDR1 SGHVS and CDR2 FNYEAQ. CDR3 sequence: CASTQDRGRVNEQFF. CDR3 bases: TGTGCCAGCACCCAGGACAGGGGGAGAGTCAATGAGCAGTTCTTC.

This clonotype was detected ten times or more. V usage is TRBV27 and J usage is TRBJ2-1; 7 nucleotides agree with TRBD1. Losses at the gene ends were 5 bases for V and 4 bases for J; bases not matched to a gene: 5. Germline V gene sequence: CDR1 MNHEY, CDR2 SMNVEV (reference sequence). This CDR3 has 14 amino acids. The CDR3 sequence: CASSMETGYNEQFF. Here the CDR3 DNA reads TGTGCCAGCAGTATGGAGACAGGGTACAATGAGCAGTTCTTC.

The rearrangement joins TRBV3-1 to TRBJ2-5; no firm D call. CDR3 length: 13 residues. Germline V gene sequence: CDR1 LGHDT, CDR2 YNNKEL (reference sequence). Trimming pared 1 base from V and 2 bases from J, leaving 5 bases between. The CDR3 reads CASSQAEQETQYF. The CDR3 nucleotides are TGTGCCAGCAGCCAAGCCGAACAAGAGACCCAGTACTTC.

The chain recombines TRBV29-1 with TRBJ2-7; the D is unclear. The germline V and J ends were trimmed by 7 bases and 0 bases, with 10 bases remaining between them. CDR3 length: 12 residues. The germline CDR1 and CDR2 sequences are SQVTM and ANQGSEA. This CDR3 is CSARGSSYEQYF. The CDR3 DNA is TGCAGCGCCCGCGGTTCCTCCTACGAGCAGTACTTC.

This clonotype has just a few counts. CDR3 sequence: CASSPPDLRISYNEQFF. CDR3 coding DNA: TGTGCCAGCTCACCTCCGGACTTGCGGATCTCCTACAATGAGCAGTTCTTC. The chain is built from TRBV18 and TRBJ2-1; possibly TRBD2 for D (5 bases). Germline assignment: CDR1 KGHSH and CDR2 LQKENI. Trimming took 3 bases from V and 0 from J, leaving 15 bases between them. The CDR3 loop spans 17 amino acids.

This clonotype has ten or more counts. V gene TRBV20-1 combines with J gene TRBJ2-1, with 14 bases identical to TRBD2. With 6 bases clipped from V and 10 bases from J, the junction kept 14 bases outside the gene matches. The CDR3 sequence is 16 residues long. CDR1 is DFQATT and CDR2 is SNEGSKA in the germline V gene (reference sequence). The DNA of the CDR3 is TGCAGTGCAAGGACTAGCGGGAGGACCTTTTATTCAGAGCAGTTCTTC. Its translation: CSARTSGRTFYSEQFF.

This clonotype appeared many times. V usage is TRBV27 and J usage is TRBJ2-7; possibly TRBD2 for D (5 bases). The V end lost 0 bases, the J end lost 2 bases, and 23 bases lay between the germline ends. Germline-derived CDR1 and CDR2 are MNHEY and SMNVEV (reference sequence). The CDR3 totals 19 residues. The CDR3 sequence: CASSLSLVGVERSPYEQYF. For the CDR3, the DNA is TGTGCCAGCAGTTTATCATTAGTTGGGGTCGAGCGGAGTCCCTACGAGCAGTACTTC.

This clonotype was observed at least ten times. The chain combines TRBV12-3 or TRBV12-4 with TRBJ1-5, with D perhaps TRBD1 (5 bases). The CDR3 contains 15 residues. Trimming removed 3 bases from V and 5 bases from J, with 14 bases in between. The CDR3 reads CASSFGTERHQPQHF. CDR3 DNA: TGTGCCAGCAGTTTCGGGACCGAGAGACATCAGCCCCAGCATTTT.

This clonotype was detected ten times or more. This chain links TRBV20-1 with TRBJ1-5; weak D call: TRBD1 (5 bases). The V gene's germline CDR1 is DFQATT and CDR2 SNEGSKA (reference sequence). The V end lost 4 bases, the J end lost 7 bases, and 14 bases lay between the germline ends. The CDR3 length is 13 residues. The CDR3 nucleotides are TGCAGTGCTATGGACACCCCTAGGCAGCCCCAGCATTTT. It specifies CSAMDTPRQPQHF.

At least ten counts were recorded for this clonotype. DNA of the CDR3: TGTGCCACCAGTGATCGGGCCGGCGGGAGTAACATTCAGTACTTC. Its protein is CATSDRAGGSNIQYF. The chain joins TRBV24-1 to TRBJ2-4; 7 bases match TRBD2. Losses at the gene ends were 3 bases for V and 7 bases for J; bases not matched to a gene: 8. In germline, CDR1 is KGHDR, CDR2 SFDVKD. This CDR3 contains 15 residues.

This clonotype was seen ten or more times. For the CDR3, the DNA is TGCAGTGCTAGTGAGACACACTACGAGCAGTACTTC. Translation gives CSASETHYEQYF. The chain has TRBV20-1 and TRBJ2-7; D not resolved. The V end lost 3 bases, the J end lost 3 bases, and 9 bases lay between the germline ends. CDR3 size: 12 residues. Germline values: CDR1 DFQATT, CDR2 SNEGSKA (reference sequence).

This clonotype has a count of ten or more. The chain carries TRBV5-1 and TRBJ2-7; 8 bases align to TRBD1. Germline V gives CDR1 SGHRS, CDR2 YFSETQ. The CDR3 totals 14 residues. The V and J ends lost 1 base and 1 base, in that order; junction bases with no gene match: 1. CDR3 DNA: TGCGCCAGCAGCTTGCAGGGGGCGTCCTACGAGCAGTACTTC. This translates into CASSLQGASYEQYF.

Concerning this clonotype: The junction differs from germline at one of its ends, possibly a read error. The V and J genes are TRBV6-5 and TRBJ2-1; D not certain. Germline V gene sequence: CDR1 MNHEY, CDR2 SVGAGI. This CDR3 has 13 residues. The CDR3 loop reads CASSKGGYNDQFF. The DNA for the CDR3 is TGTGCCAGCAGCAAGGGTGGGTACAATGATCAGTTCTTC.

This clonotype was detected ten times or more. The chain joins TRBV6-2 or TRBV6-3 to TRBJ2-7, with a possible D match to TRBD2 (5 bases). V shed 5 bases and J shed 6 bases, with 29 bases lying between them. The CDR3 length is 18 residues. The germline V gene encodes CDR1 MNHEY and CDR2 SVGEGT. Here the CDR3 DNA reads TGTGCCAGCAGTGACGCAAAGAGACGAAGTAGGGCAGAGGGCGAGCAGTACTTC. As protein: CASSDAKRRSRAEGEQYF.

This clonotype was detected only once. An end of the junction does not agree with germline; a read error may underlie this. V usage is TRBV12-3 or TRBV12-4 and J usage is TRBJ2-3, with TRBD2 as a possible D gene (5 bases). This CDR3 region has 14 residues. The DNA for the CDR3 is TGTGCCAGCCGCCGGTACGATGTGGAGGATACGCGGTATTTT. Encoded protein: CASRRYDVEDTRYF.

In its sample, this clonotype was seen many times. V is TRBV28 and J is TRBJ2-3; D not certain. The CDR3 runs to 16 residues. V shed 5 bases and J shed 2 bases, with 17 bases lying between them. Germline values: CDR1 MDHEN, CDR2 SYDVKM. CDR3 protein: CASSPRTYSLTDTQYF. CDR3 nucleotide sequence: TGTGCCAGCAGTCCTCGGACCTACAGCCTCACAGATACGCAGTATTTT.

This chain uses TRBV7-3 with TRBJ2-7; perhaps TRBD2 as D (6 bases). Germline V gene data show CDR1 as SGHTA and CDR2 as FQGTGA. V was pared by 1 base and J by 3 bases, with 7 bases between. There are 13 residues in the CDR3. CDR3 loop: CASSLIGGYEQYF. The CDR3 DNA reads TGTGCCAGCAGCTTAATCGGGGGCTACGAGCAGTACTTC.

This clonotype was seen at least ten times. The genes are TRBV20-1 and TRBJ2-7, with D possibly matching TRBD1 (6 bases). V was shortened by 0 bases and J by 7 bases, with 19 bases between the two germline ends. Germline V gene sequence: CDR1 DFQATT, CDR2 SNEGSKA (reference sequence). This CDR3 contains 15 residues. In DNA, the CDR3 is TGCAGTGCTAGAGAGGGAAGGGGGAACCTGTGGGAGCAGTACTTC. This codes for CSAREGRGNLWEQYF.

This rearrangement joins TRBV11-2 to TRBJ2-3, with no clear D. The CDR3 spans 14 residues. The V end was cut by 1 base, the J end by 2 bases, with 7 bases between. Germline CDR1 is SGHAT and CDR2 is FQNNGV. CDR3 in DNA: TGTGCCAGCAGCTTAGCGCGGACCACAGATACGCAGTATTTT. Amino acid sequence: CASSLARTTDTQYF.

This clonotype has ten or more counts. V is TRBV6-1 and J is TRBJ2-5; D could derive from TRBD1 or TRBD2 (6 bases each). The CDR3 contains 19 residues. Germline lookup yields CDR1 MNHNS and CDR2 SASEGT. V lost 4 bases and J 4 bases, leaving 28 bases between the germline ends. CDR3 sequence: CASSGRTEKGGGARETQYF. In nucleotides, the CDR3 is TGTGCCAGCAGTGGAAGAACGGAGAAAGGAGGGGGTGCAAGAGAGACCCAGTACTTC.

The sample holds many counts of this clonotype. The chain carries TRBV5-1 and TRBJ1-6; TRBD1 might be the D (6 bases). Trimming took off 4 bases at V and 6 bases at J, with 20 bases between the two ends. The CDR3 length is 17 residues. The germline gives CDR1 SGHRS, CDR2 YFSETQ. CDR3 loop: CASSASGPPGVNSPLHF. DNA for the CDR3: TGCGCCAGCAGCGCATCGGGACCGCCAGGGGTTAATTCACCCCTCCACTTT.

This clonotype came up many times. The chain uses TRBV28 and TRBJ2-7, with no clear D. Germline values: CDR1 MDHEN, CDR2 SYDVKM. The CDR3 totals 14 residues. V lost 6 bases, J lost 2 bases, and 14 bases lay in between. The CDR3 loop reads CASSRTLAAYEQYF. The CDR3 nucleotides are TGTGCCAGCAGCCGGACCTTGGCCGCCTACGAGCAGTACTTC. The whole variable domain, filled in from reference TRBV28 and TRBJ2-7, reads DVKVTQSSRYLVKRTGEKVFLECVQDMDHENMFWYRQDPGLGLRLIYFSYDVKMKEKGDIPEGYSVSREKKERFSLILESASTNQTSMYLCASSRTLAAYEQYFGPGTRLTVT.

Comment on this clonotype: With a much larger clone just one base away, this may be a read error. The genes are TRBV5-1 and TRBJ2-7; 11 bases agree with TRBD2. Germline loops: CDR1 SGHRS, CDR2 YFSETQ. This CDR3 is built from 16 residues. J gave up 3 bases and V 9 bases, and 14 bases lay outside the gene matches. In nucleotides, the CDR3 is TGCGCCATCTCCCCCCAAATCGGGACTAGCGGCTACGAGCAGTACTTC. As protein: CAISPQIGTSGYEQYF.